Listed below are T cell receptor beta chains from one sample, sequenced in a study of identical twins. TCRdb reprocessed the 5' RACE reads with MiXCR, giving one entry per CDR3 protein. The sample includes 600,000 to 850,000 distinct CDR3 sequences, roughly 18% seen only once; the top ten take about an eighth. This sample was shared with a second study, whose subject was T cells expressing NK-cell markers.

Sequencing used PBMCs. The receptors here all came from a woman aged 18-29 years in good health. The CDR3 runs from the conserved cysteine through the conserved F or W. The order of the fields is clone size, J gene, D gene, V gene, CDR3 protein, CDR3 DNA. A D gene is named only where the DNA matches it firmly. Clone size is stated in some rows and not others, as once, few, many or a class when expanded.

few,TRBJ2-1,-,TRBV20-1,CSVTWVGRRSYNEQFF,TGCAGTGTAACCTGGGTGGGCAGACGCTCCTACAATGAGCAGTTCTTC
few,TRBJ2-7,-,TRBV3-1,CAAGASYEQYF,TGTGCCGCGGGGGCTTCCTACGAGCAGTACTTC
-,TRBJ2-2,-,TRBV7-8,CASSPSPILRAWGGELFF,TGTGCCAGCAGCCCCAGCCCTATCTTGCGGGCGTGGGGCGGGGAGCTGTTTTTT
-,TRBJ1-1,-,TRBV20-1,CSAREYGEAFF,TGCAGTGCTAGAGAGTACGGGGAGGCTTTCTTT
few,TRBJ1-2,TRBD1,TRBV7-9,CASSRQGGIYGYTF,TGTGCCAGCAGCCGACAGGGGGGGATCTATGGCTACACCTTC
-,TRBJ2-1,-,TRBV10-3,CAIGAGEVHNEQFF,TGTGCCATCGGGGCCGGGGAGGTTCACAATGAGCAGTTCTTC
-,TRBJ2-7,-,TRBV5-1,CASSWASRRGSYEQYF,TGCGCCAGCAGCTGGGCCAGCCGGAGGGGTTCCTACGAGCAGTACTTC
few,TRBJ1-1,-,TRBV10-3,CAIDNRVGNTEAFF,TGTGCCATCGATAACAGGGTTGGGAACACTGAAGCTTTCTTT
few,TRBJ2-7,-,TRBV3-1,CASSHGKRSYEQYF,TGTGCCAGCAGCCACGGCAAGCGGTCCTACGAGCAGTACTTC
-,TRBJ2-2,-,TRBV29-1,CSVATGSGELFF,TGCAGCGTTGCAACAGGGTCCGGGGAGCTGTTTTTT
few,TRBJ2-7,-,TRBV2,CASSVLYEQYF,TGTGCCAGCAGTGTGTTGTACGAGCAGTACTTC
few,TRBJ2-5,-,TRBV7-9,CASSPASGTQYF,TGTGCCAGCAGCCCGGCCTCTGGAACCCAGTACTTC